This T cell receptor (beta chain) stems from a study of T-cell reconstitution after alpha-beta-depleted transplantation in children listed by TCRdb under 2016. With respect to the entire study: T-cell immune reconstitution after TCRalphabeta/CD19-depleted allogeneic hematopoietic cell transplantation in children was quantitatively tracked in the study by means of TCR repertoire profiling.

General conclusions and limits of the study: Over the following months the frequencies of hyperexpanded clones went down, and after one year T-cell counts and TCRbeta diversity were mostly credited to newly produced T cells. In some patients, high TCRbeta diversity at day 60 was attributed to recipient T cells and intrathymic progenitors that had survived conditioning. The apparently early alphabetaT-cell count recovery about two months after transplant was reportedly dependent on only several hundred rapidly expanded clones derived from non-depleted graft cells.

The library came from PCR. The run used an Illumina HiSeq 2500. TCR libraries were prepared with molecular barcoding, using unique molecular identifiers to normalize TCRbeta repertoire quantification. The public reads were quality trimmed at Q25 with fastp and then assembled into clones with MiXCR by TCRdb, keeping productive beta chains. Rows are unified per CDR3 protein, each entry keeping the most common DNA and genes. Present in this sample are tens of thousands of distinct CDR3 sequences, 4.9% of which were seen just once. Clones ranked in the top ten supply approximately 20% of the sample. In the case of this clonotype: This receptor's antigen is unknown. Base qualities are not at hand, and no much larger clone is one base apart.

The CDR3 runs 15 amino acids, cysteine and phenylalanine included. Only the CDR3 DNA is retained, 45 bases long and in frame from the first base. Compared with germline, V lacks 2 bases and J lacks 1 base; bases without a gene match: 5. According to the germline V gene (reference sequence), CDR1 reads PRHDT and CDR2 reads FYEKMQ. The treatment or condition label, as the study defines it: allogeneic hematopoietic cell transplantation with graft depleted of TCRalphabeta T cells and CD19 B cells. Transplant recipients were children who received TCRalphabeta/CD19-depleted allogeneic hematopoietic cell grafts.

This chain is built from TRBV13 and TRBJ2-7, and TRBD2 aligns with 7 junction nucleotides. The specimen was PBMCs, mostly from graft donor cells, collected 180 days after TCRalphabeta/CD19-depleted stem cell transplant. The origin of this receptor is a boy in the first two years of life who had a stem cell transplant for acute myeloid leukemia, so the T cells may come from the graft donor. The CDR3 sequence is CASSLRAGVSYEQYF. The DNA sequence reads TGTGCCAGCAGCTTAAGGGCGGGGGTTTCCTACGAGCAGTACTTC.